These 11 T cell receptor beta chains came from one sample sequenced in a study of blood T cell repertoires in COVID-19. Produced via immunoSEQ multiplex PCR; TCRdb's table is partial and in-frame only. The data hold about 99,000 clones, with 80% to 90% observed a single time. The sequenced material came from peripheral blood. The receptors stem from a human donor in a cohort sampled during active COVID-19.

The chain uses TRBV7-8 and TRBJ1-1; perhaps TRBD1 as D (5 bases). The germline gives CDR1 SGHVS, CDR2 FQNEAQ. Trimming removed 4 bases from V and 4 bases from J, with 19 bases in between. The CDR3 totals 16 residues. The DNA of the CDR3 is TGTGCCAGCAGCTCGAGTACTGCAGGGTCGGGCACTGAAGCTTTCTTT. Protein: CASSSSTAGSGTEAFF. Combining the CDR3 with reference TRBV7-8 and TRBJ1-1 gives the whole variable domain GAGVSQSPRYKVAKRGQDVALRCDPISGHVSLFWYQQALGQGPEFLTYFQNEAQLDKSGLPSDRFFAERPEGSVSTLKIQRTQQEDSAVYLCASSSSTAGSGTEAFFGQGTRLTVV.

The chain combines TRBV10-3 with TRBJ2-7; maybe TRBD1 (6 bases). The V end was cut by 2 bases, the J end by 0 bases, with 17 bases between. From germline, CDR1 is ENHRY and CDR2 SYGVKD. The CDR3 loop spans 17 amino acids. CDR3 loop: CAISEIDLGASSYEQYF. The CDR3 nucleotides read TGTGCCATCAGTGAGATCGATTTGGGGGCGAGCTCCTACGAGCAGTACTTC.

The CDR3 DNA reads TGTGCCAGCAGCTTATCCAGGATCGGCAATGAGCAGTTCTTC. Its translation is CASSLSRIGNEQFF. The rearrangement joins TRBV7-2 to TRBJ2-1, with D hard to call. The V end was cut by 2 bases, the J end by 6 bases, with 11 bases between. The germline gives CDR1 SGHTA, CDR2 FQGNSA. The CDR3 has 14 amino acids.

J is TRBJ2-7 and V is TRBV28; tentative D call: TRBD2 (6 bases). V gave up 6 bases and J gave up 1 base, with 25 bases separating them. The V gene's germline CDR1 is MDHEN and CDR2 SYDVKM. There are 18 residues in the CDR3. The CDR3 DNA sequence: TGTGCCAGCAGCTCCTTGGCCGACGCGGCGGGAACTTCCTACGAGCAGTACTTC. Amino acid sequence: CASSSLADAAGTSYEQYF.

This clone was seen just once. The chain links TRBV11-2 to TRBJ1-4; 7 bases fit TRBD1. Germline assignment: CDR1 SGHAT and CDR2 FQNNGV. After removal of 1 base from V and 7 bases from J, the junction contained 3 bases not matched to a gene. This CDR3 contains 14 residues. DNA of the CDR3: TGTGCCAGCAGCTTAGGACAGGGAAGTGAAAAACTGTTTTTT. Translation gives CASSLGQGSEKLFF.

CDR3 bases: TGCAGTGCTAGTCCCTCAGTCTACGAGCAGTACTTC. Protein: CSASPSVYEQYF. This chain links TRBV20-1 with TRBJ2-7; D not certain. This CDR3 is 12 amino acids long. V lost 3 bases and J lost 3, with 9 bases in between. In germline, CDR1 is DFQATT, CDR2 SNEGSKA (reference sequence).

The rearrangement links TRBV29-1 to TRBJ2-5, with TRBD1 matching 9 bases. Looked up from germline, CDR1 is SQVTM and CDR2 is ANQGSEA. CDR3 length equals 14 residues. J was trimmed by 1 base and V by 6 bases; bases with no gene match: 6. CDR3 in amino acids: CSVREQGAQETQYF. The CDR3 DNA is TGCAGCGTGAGGGAACAGGGGGCCCAAGAGACCCAGTACTTC.

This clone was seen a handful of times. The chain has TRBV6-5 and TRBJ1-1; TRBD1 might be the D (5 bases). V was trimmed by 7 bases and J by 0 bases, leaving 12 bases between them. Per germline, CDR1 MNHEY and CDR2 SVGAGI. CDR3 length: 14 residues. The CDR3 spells CASNRGGMNTEAFF. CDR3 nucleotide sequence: TGTGCCAGCAACCGGGGGGGTATGAACACTGAAGCTTTCTTT.

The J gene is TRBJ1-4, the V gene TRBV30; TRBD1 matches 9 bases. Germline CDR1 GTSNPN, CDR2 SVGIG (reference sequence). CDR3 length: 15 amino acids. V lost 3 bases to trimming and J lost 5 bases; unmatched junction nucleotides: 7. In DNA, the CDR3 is TGTGCCTGGAGCGGCCGGACAGGGGCGAATGAAAAACTGTTTTTT. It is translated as CAWSGRTGANEKLFF.

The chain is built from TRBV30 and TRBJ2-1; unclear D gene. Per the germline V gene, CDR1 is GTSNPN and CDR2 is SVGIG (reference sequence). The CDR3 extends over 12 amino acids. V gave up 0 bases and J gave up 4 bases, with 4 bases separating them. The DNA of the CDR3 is TGTGCCTGGAGTGTCGGGTACAATGAGCAGTTCTTC. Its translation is CAWSVGYNEQFF.

The chain's CDR3 is CASRQGTSPLHF. CDR3 sequence (DNA): TGTGCCAGCAGACAGGGTACTTCACCCCTCCACTTT. The chain carries TRBV6-5 and TRBJ1-6; the D gene is possibly TRBD1 (6 bases). With 6 bases removed from V and 9 bases from J, the gap between germline ends came to 9 bases. The CDR3 loop spans 12 amino acids. Germline V gene lookup returns CDR1 MNHEY and CDR2 SVGAGI.